The TCR beta chain under discussion was sequenced for a study of Graves' ophthalmopathy and Graves' hyperthyroidism. General study results and limits: Sensitivity of approximately 88% and specificity of almost 83% were achieved when a 13-signature model separated ophthalmopathy from stable hyperthyroidism. The study's model predicted ophthalmopathy progression at about 68% sensitivity and 72.22% specificity. Blood shared most expanded thyroid clonotypes above 0.001 frequency.

RNA transcripts served as template for amplifying TCR beta CDR3 sequences. First-round RT-PCR relied on HTBI primers, and a second-round multiplex PCR came next. TCRdb passed the multiplex PCR reads through MiXCR, listing each CDR3 protein once. The data contain some 400,000 distinct CDR3 sequences, about 18% of them singletons. Enrollment excluded any patients with other autoimmune diseases, uncontrolled infections, pregnancy or lactation. This clonotype was seen repeatedly, ten times or more. The antigen remains unidentified. V dropped 5 bases and J dropped 3 bases, with 14 bases sitting between them. The CDR3 totals 14 residues. Germline CDR1 and CDR2: DFQATT and SNEGSKA (reference sequence).

The chain employs TRBV20-1 and TRBJ1-5; D not resolved. This sequence originates from a woman between 18 and 29 years old with Graves' ophthalmopathy. The sequenced material came from peripheral blood. The CDR3 nucleotides are TGCAGTGCTTACCCCGGGGATCCCAATCAGCCCCAGCATTTT. Translated: CSAYPGDPNQPQHF.